Listed below are T cell receptor beta chains from one sample, sequenced in a study of blood T cell repertoires in COVID-19. Sequencing used immunoSEQ multiplex PCR; TCRdb keeps in-frame clones, though not all of them. Among about 310,000 clones listed, around 90% were seen once. Sequencing was done on a sample of peripheral blood. Receptors were obtained from a middle-aged woman with COVID-19, enrolled during active disease. CDR3s include the opening cysteine and the closing phenylalanine or tryptophan. Clone size appears in some rows only: once, few, many, or a class for an expanded clone.

len: 14; j_gene: TRBJ1-1; v_gene: TRBV9; abundance: .; CDR3aa: CASSVEQSNTEAFF
len: 16; j_gene: TRBJ2-7; v_gene: TRBV5-1; abundance: .; CDR3aa: CASSLLTGGKTYEQYF
len: 13; j_gene: TRBJ2-3; v_gene: TRBV18; abundance: .; CDR3aa: CASSTETGDTQYF
len: 13; j_gene: TRBJ1-1; v_gene: TRBV28; abundance: .; CDR3aa: CASRGGGAAEAFF
len: 13; j_gene: TRBJ2-7; v_gene: TRBV4-3; abundance: .; CDR3aa: CASSPLEGWEQYF
len: 15; j_gene: TRBJ2-7; v_gene: TRBV28; abundance: .; CDR3aa: CASSFPGYDTYEQYF
len: 13; j_gene: TRBJ1-2; v_gene: TRBV30; abundance: .; CDR3aa: CAWSPGQGPGYTF
len: 11; j_gene: TRBJ2-2; v_gene: TRBV12-3/TRBV12-4; abundance: .; CDR3aa: CASSFHGELFF
len: 15; j_gene: TRBJ2-3; v_gene: TRBV11-2; abundance: .; CDR3aa: CASSLEATRTDTQYF
len: 14; j_gene: TRBJ1-4; v_gene: TRBV18; abundance: .; CDR3aa: CASSPGAANEKLFF
len: 14; j_gene: TRBJ1-1; v_gene: TRBV29-1; abundance: .; CDR3aa: CSVSGTGGDTEAFF
len: 13; j_gene: TRBJ1-1; v_gene: TRBV6-4; abundance: .; CDR3aa: CASSRDRGYEAFF
len: 13; j_gene: TRBJ1-6; v_gene: TRBV5-1; abundance: .; CDR3aa: CASSFLPDSPLHF
len: 14; j_gene: TRBJ2-3; v_gene: TRBV7-9; abundance: .; CDR3aa: CASSLTGGTDTQYF
len: 14; j_gene: TRBJ2-1; v_gene: TRBV6-1; abundance: .; CDR3aa: CASSESQVYNEQFF
len: 18; j_gene: TRBJ1-5; v_gene: TRBV6-1; abundance: .; CDR3aa: CASSERPPGGDSNQPQHF
len: 15; j_gene: TRBJ2-2; v_gene: TRBV19; abundance: once; CDR3aa: CASSWEGQVPGELFF